Listed below are T cell receptor beta chains from one sample, sequenced in a study of T cells after posttransplantation cyclophosphamide. Assay used: immunoSEQ multiplex PCR; TCRdb lists only in-frame clones, some missing. The top ten clones hold about 15% of a sample with 30,000 to 40,000 clones, 70% to 90% of them seen once. The source material was PBMCs. The receptors were sampled from a woman aged 40 to 50 with a blood cancer, CMV-positive, and with a related stem cell donor. Both conserved end residues are part of each CDR3. The D gene is left open where the match is weak. Not every row has a clone size; where given, it reads once, few, many or a size class.

J gene | clone size | D gene | V gene | CDR3 DNA | CDR3 protein
TRBJ2-1 | NA | NA | TRBV5-4 | TGTGCCAGCCGACTAACAGGAGGGAGATACAATGAGCAGTTCTTC | CASRLTGGRYNEQFF
TRBJ2-5 | NA | NA | TRBV10-2 | TGCGCCAGCAGTGCTGGGTTAGAGGGCTCTGGGGAGACCCAGTACTTC | CASSAGLEGSGETQYF
TRBJ1-1 | NA | NA | TRBV5-4 | TGTGCCAGCAGCTTGGGGGCCAGGGTAACTGAAGCTTTCTTT | CASSLGARVTEAFF
TRBJ1-1 | NA | TRBD1 | TRBV2 | TGTGCCAGCAGTGAGGTCCGGGACAGGGGACCTGAAGCTTTCTTT | CASSEVRDRGPEAFF
TRBJ2-1 | once | TRBD2 | TRBV18 | TGTGCCAGCTCACCCGTACCAGCCCTAGCGGGGGCGCTATACAATGAGCAGTTCTTC | CASSPVPALAGALYNEQFF
TRBJ1-2 | NA | NA | TRBV14 | TGTGCCAGCAGGCTCACAGGCTACACCTTC | CASRLTGYTF
TRBJ2-5 | once | NA | TRBV5-1 | TGCGCCAGCAGTTTTGACAGCCCTCAAGAGACCCAGTACTTC | CASSFDSPQETQYF
TRBJ2-2 | NA | NA | TRBV11-2 | TGTGCCAGCAGCCCCCGGGGCGGGGAGCTGTTTTTT | CASSPRGGELFF
TRBJ2-5 | NA | NA | TRBV5-4 | TGTGCCAGCAGCAAGAATCCCCAGGGCGGACCCCCCCAGTACTTC | CASSKNPQGGPPQYF
TRBJ2-3 | NA | NA | TRBV4-1 | TGCGCCAGCAGCCAAACCGACTATCCAAGCACAGATACGCAGTATTTT | CASSQTDYPSTDTQYF
TRBJ2-2 | once | NA | TRBV13 | TGTGCCAGCAGCCTACCCGCCGGAGGGGTTGACACCGGGGAGCTGTTTTTT | CASSLPAGGVDTGELFF
TRBJ2-5 | NA | TRBD1 | TRBV2 | TGTGCCAGCAGTGAAGAACAGGGGGCCTCTACGGGGGAGACCCAGTACTTC | CASSEEQGASTGETQYF
TRBJ2-3 | NA | TRBD1 | TRBV7-9 | TGTGCCAGCAGCCGACAGGGGCAACACACAGATACGCAGTATTTT | CASSRQGQHTDTQYF
TRBJ2-2 | NA | NA | TRBV6-6 | TGTGCCAGCAGTTACGAGGGCCCCGGGGAGCTGTTTTTT | CASSYEGPGELFF
TRBJ1-2 | NA | TRBD1 | TRBV18 | TGTGCCAGCTCACCGCAACAGGGGGAGATTGGGGGATATGGCTACACCTTC | CASSPQQGEIGGYGYTF
TRBJ2-7 | NA | TRBD1 | TRBV6-1 | TGTGCCAGCCGGGGGACAGGGGGTTACGAGCAGTACTTC | CASRGTGGYEQYF
TRBJ2-1 | NA | TRBD2 | TRBV4-1 | TGCGCCAGCAGCCAAGACGGCGGGGGGGCCTACAATGAGCAGTTCTTC | CASSQDGGGAYNEQFF
TRBJ2-1 | NA | TRBD1 | TRBV5-6 | TGTGCCAGCAGCTTGGGGCAGGGGGCTTTCTATGAGCAGTTCTTC | CASSLGQGAFYEQFF
TRBJ2-3 | few | NA | TRBV6-5 | TGTGCCAGCAGTTGGGCTAGCGGCACAGATACGCAGTATTTT | CASSWASGTDTQYF
TRBJ1-1 | NA | TRBD1 | TRBV6-5 | TGTGCCAGCAGGGGGGTTAAGGACAGGGGAGCTTTCTTT | CASRGVKDRGAFF
TRBJ1-4 | NA | TRBD1 | TRBV6-5 | TGTGCCAGCAGCACCGGGACAGGGGGCGAGGAAAAACTGTTTTTT | CASSTGTGGEEKLFF
TRBJ2-5 | NA | TRBD2 | TRBV5-1 | TGCGCCAGCAGCTTGGAAGGCGGCGGGGGGGCTTGGGAGACCCAGTACTTC | CASSLEGGGGAWETQYF
TRBJ1-5 | NA | TRBD1 | TRBV19 | TGTGCCAGTAGTATCGGGACAGGGACTCAGCCCCAGCATTTT | CASSIGTGTQPQHF
TRBJ1-1 | NA | NA | TRBV14 | TGTGCCAGCAGCCAGAGGCCCACTGAAGCTTTCTTT | CASSQRPTEAFF
TRBJ2-7 | once | TRBD1 | TRBV4-1 | TGCGCCAGCAGCCAAGTGACAGGGGTTTACTACGAGCAGTACTTC | CASSQVTGVYYEQYF
TRBJ1-2 | few | TRBD1 | TRBV5-4 | TGTGCCAGCCACGCCGTGACAGGGGGCGATGGCTACACCTTC | CASHAVTGGDGYTF
TRBJ2-7 | NA | NA | TRBV27 | TGTGCCAGCAGTCTCCAAGGACAGTTCCCTTACGAGCAGTACTTC | CASSLQGQFPYEQYF